The next 9 T cell receptor beta chains were all read from a single sample in a study of PD-1 blockade in classical Hodgkin lymphoma. Repertoires were generated with immunoSEQ multiplex PCR, while TCRdb's copy carries only in-frame clones and drops some. Of approximately 50,000 clones in the sample, 73% are singletons; the top ten hold more than 13%. Every patient had relapsed following autologous stem cell transplantation, and cohorts differed in brentuximab vedotin exposure. The starting material was peripheral blood mononuclear cells (PBMCs), obtained before the second cycle of nivolumab. These receptors were collected from a human donor with classical Hodgkin lymphoma.

The chain uses TRBV5-5 and TRBJ2-1, with D tentatively TRBD1 (5 bases). This CDR3 spans 15 amino acids. The germline V gene encodes CDR1 SGHKS and CDR2 YYEKEE (reference sequence). The ends were cut back, 5 bases at V and 0 bases at J, with 12 bases in the middle. CDR3 protein: CASRQDPSSYNEQFF. The CDR3 DNA follows: TGTGCCAGCAGACAGGACCCCAGCTCCTACAATGAGCAGTTCTTC.

The chain combines TRBV19 with TRBJ2-7; unclear D gene. The CDR3 loop spans 13 amino acids. Germline V lookup: CDR1 LNHDA, CDR2 SQIVND (reference sequence). Trimming removed 9 bases at V and 0 bases at J, with 12 bases between. In DNA form, the CDR3 reads TGTGCCAGCAAGAAGGGCAACTCCTACGAGCAGTACTTC. It translates to CASKKGNSYEQYF.

The rearrangement links TRBV7-3 to TRBJ2-7; D uncertain. Between the trimmed V and J ends, which lost 1 base and 3 bases, there was a span of 13 bases. The CDR3 length is 15 residues. Germline CDR1 is SGHTA and CDR2 is FQGTGA. This CDR3 is CASSLKSGGYYEQYF. The CDR3 DNA is TGTGCCAGCAGCTTAAAGTCCGGCGGTTACTACGAGCAGTACTTC.

This clone was detected only a few times. The chain is built from TRBV18 and TRBJ2-3; D is tentatively TRBD1 or TRBD2 (5 bases each). V was shortened by 6 bases and J by 2 bases, with 9 bases between the two germline ends. This CDR3 contains 13 residues. The V gene's germline CDR1 is KGHSH and CDR2 LQKENI. CDR3: CASSRDLTDTQYF. In DNA form, the CDR3 reads TGTGCCAGCTCCCGGGACCTCACAGATACGCAGTATTTT. The full variable domain, with the rest looked up from reference TRBV18 and TRBJ2-3, is NAGVMQNPRHLVRRRGQEARLRCSPMKGHSHVYWYRQLPEEGLKFMVYLQKENIIDESGMPKERFSAEFPKEGPSILRIQQVVRGDSAAYFCASSRDLTDTQYFGPGTRLTVL.

V usage is TRBV7-9 and J usage is TRBJ2-3; 7 nucleotides line up with TRBD1. Germline CDR1 SEHNR, CDR2 FQNEAQ (reference sequence). The CDR3 is made up of 16 amino acids. V was clipped by 3 bases and J by 7 bases; unmatched bases: 13. As DNA, the CDR3 is TGTGCCAGCAGCTTCTACAGGGGTAAAACCTCGAATACGCAGTATTTT. This codes for CASSFYRGKTSNTQYF.

With respect to this clone: Compared with germline, one end of the junction differs, possibly owing to a read error. This chain links TRBV27 with TRBJ2-6; perhaps TRBD2 as D (5 bases). The germline V gene has CDR1 MNHEY and CDR2 SMNVEV (reference sequence). The CDR3 totals 14 residues. The DNA of the CDR3 is TGTGCCAGCAGTTTAGAGGCCGGGGTCAACGTCCTGACTTTC. Protein product: CASSLEAGVNVLTF.

The chain is built from TRBV19 and TRBJ1-1; 7 bases are shared with TRBD1. The CDR3 covers 14 residues. CDR1 and CDR2 (germline): LNHDA, SQIVND (reference sequence). Trimming removed 5 bases from V and 2 bases from J; junction bases left unmatched: 5. The CDR3 sequence is CASSPTGRNTEAFF. CDR3 DNA sequence: TGTGCCAGTAGTCCGACAGGGAGAAACACTGAAGCTTTCTTT.

The chain uses TRBV28 and TRBJ2-1, with 9 bases fitting TRBD2. This CDR3 is 16 amino acids long. After removal of 4 bases from V and 2 bases from J, the junction contained 6 bases not matched to a gene. Germline CDR1 is MDHEN and CDR2 is SYDVKM. Written as DNA, the CDR3 is TGTGCCAGCAGTTCCTTAGCGGGAGTCACCTACAATGAGCAGTTCTTC. This codes for CASSSLAGVTYNEQFF.

This rearrangement joins TRBV30 to TRBJ2-1, with 9 bases lining up with TRBD2. CDR1 is GTSNPN, CDR2 SVGIG, per germline (reference sequence). This CDR3 has 15 residues. Trimming removed 1 base from V and 2 bases from J; junction bases left unmatched: 3. Here the CDR3 reads CAWSGSGSPYNEQFF. CDR3 sequence (DNA): TGTGCCTGGAGTGGTAGCGGGAGCCCCTACAATGAGCAGTTCTTC. The complete variable domain, with remaining parts taken from reference TRBV30 and TRBJ2-1, reads SQTIHQWPATLVQPVGSPLSLECTVEGTSNPNLYWYRQAAGRGLQLLFYSVGIGQISSEVPQNLSASRPQDRQFILSSKKLLLSDSGFYLCAWSGSGSPYNEQFFGPGTRLTVL.